This T cell receptor (beta chain) was identified during a study of patients and donors after allogeneic stem cell transplantation (dated by TCRdb to 2018 to 2020). The germline V gene provides CDR1 SGHTA and CDR2 FQGNSA. Inclusive of the bounding cysteine and phenylalanine, the CDR3 is 15 residues long. Just CDR3 DNA is preserved here, 45 bases in frame from base 1. V loses 1 base of germline sequence and J loses 7 bases, and the interval between the two ends is 14 bases. This clonotype turned up a few times. Its antigen has not been determined. No much larger clone exists at a distance of one base, and base qualities are not known. Library prep was done by RT-PCR. The listed sequencing device is NextSeq 550. Through fastp at Q25 and MiXCR, TCRdb rebuilt clones from the public reads, retaining in-frame beta chains. Merged by CDR3 protein, the rows form single entries marked with the most common genes and DNA. This sample comprises hundreds of thousands of distinct CDR3 sequences, 16% of them detected only once. The ten top clones hold 7.2% of the sample.

This TCR came from a human donor who was either an allogeneic HSCT recipient or a stem cell or donor lymphocyte infusion donor (not recorded which). It is not recorded whose cells these are; they may come from a transplant donor. Sequencing used blood, either unsorted or a sorted T cell fraction (not recorded which). Rearrangement joined TRBV7-2 to TRBJ2-1; a tentative D match to TRBD1 spans 5 bases. The CDR3 region: CASSLDPRATNEQFF. The DNA is TGTGCCAGCAGCTTAGACCCCAGGGCCACTAATGAGCAGTTCTTC.